This entry features one TCR beta chain sequence. Antigen unknown. The PCR had 60 Vbeta and 13 Jbeta primers. Measured with immunoSEQ multiplex PCR; TCRdb has only the in-frame clones, and not every one. The data include roughly 200,000 clones; the top ten clones carry 0.9% to 1.4%. These data originate in a study of cytomegalovirus exposure and HLA in healthy donors. The CDR3 is 15 amino acids. CDR1 is SGHTA and CDR2 is FQGNSA in the germline V gene. Losses at the gene ends were 5 bases for V and 2 bases for J; bases not matched to a gene: 9. Overall study findings and caveats: It was reported that the classifier diagnosed cytomegalovirus status with high specificity and sensitivity in both the original and validation cohorts. Cytomegalovirus-associated status was assigned to roughly 160 TCR beta chains.

The chain carries TRBV7-2 and TRBJ2-7; TRBD2 aligns across 7 bases. The sample was PBMCs. The clonotype was recovered from a girl under 10 years old in good health and CMV-seropositive. The DNA of the CDR3 is TGTGCCAGCAGCCTCGGGAGGCCCTCCGCCTACGAGCAGTACTTC. Encoded protein: CASSLGRPSAYEQYF.